The T cell receptor (beta chain) under discussion was sequenced for a study of PD-1 blockade in mismatch repair-deficient tumors. The overall study: All were previously treated, progressing patients with some twelve mismatch repair-deficient cancer types.

Study-level points and caveats: After pembrolizumab, tumor-resident clones rose rapidly, then generally contracted before radiologic responses.

Clones were read by immunoSEQ multiplex PCR, and TCRdb kept only the in-frame ones, dropping some. The sample lists 120,000 or so clones; about 88% were seen once. In germline, CDR1 is MDHEN, CDR2 SYDVKM. This CDR3 comprises 13 residues. The V and J ends lost 2 bases and 1 base respectively, with 6 bases between them. On this clone: As yet, its antigen is unknown.

The clonotype comes from an adult with mismatch repair-deficient cancer. The gene calls are TRBV28 and TRBJ2-7; D is uncertain. The source was peripheral blood, collected 44 weeks after starting pembrolizumab. CDR3 protein: CASSLGRSYEQYF. CDR3 DNA: TGTGCCAGCAGTTTAGGGCGGTCCTACGAGCAGTACTTC. The variable domain in full, completed from reference TRBV28 and TRBJ2-7, reads DVKVTQSSRYLVKRTGEKVFLECVQDMDHENMFWYRQDPGLGLRLIYFSYDVKMKEKGDIPEGYSVSREKKERFSLILESASTNQTSMYLCASSLGRSYEQYFGPGTRLTVT.